Presented here are 22 T cell receptor beta chains from one specimen sequenced in a study of CD8 T cell repertoires and HIV-1 epitope variants. These receptors are not linked to any known antigen. Data came from immunoSEQ multiplex PCR; TCRdb stores just in-frame clones and leaves some out. The table lists roughly 5,200 clones, roughly three fifths of them singletons. The sequenced sample consisted of cultured CD8+ T cells derived from PBMCs. These receptors were taken from a male donor with HIV.

The rearrangement links TRBV4-1 to TRBJ2-1; D gene uncertain. This CDR3 has 14 amino acids. Trimming left V 1 base short and J 0 bases short, with 4 bases between. Germline V gene lookup returns CDR1 MGHRA and CDR2 YSYEKL. CDR3 bases: TGCGCCAGCAGCCAAGCGAGCTCCTACAATGAGCAGTTCTTC. As protein: CASSQASSYNEQFF.

The gene calls are TRBV5-6 and TRBJ2-3; weak D call: TRBD2 (6 bases). V was shortened by 4 bases and J by 5 bases, with 14 bases between the two germline ends. Germline V gene data show CDR1 as SGHDT and CDR2 as YYEEEE. The length of the CDR3 is 14 residues. CDR3 DNA sequence: TGTGCCAGCAGCCTGGGGGGAGGAGGAGATACGCAGTATTTT. Translating gives CASSLGGGGDTQYF.

The V gene is TRBV27, the J gene TRBJ1-1, with 10 bases that match TRBD1. Germline V CDR1 and CDR2: MNHEY, SMNVEV (reference sequence). V was clipped by 5 bases and J by 4 bases; unmatched bases: 4. This CDR3 has 14 amino acids. The CDR3 reads CASSTRTGGTEAFF. The CDR3 DNA reads TGTGCCAGCAGTACAAGGACAGGGGGCACTGAAGCTTTCTTT.

This chain uses TRBV10-3 with TRBJ2-1; 7 nucleotides align to TRBD2. V lost 6 bases, J lost 12 bases, and 5 bases stayed unmatched. Looked up from germline, CDR1 is ENHRY and CDR2 is SYGVKD. This CDR3 is 11 amino acids long. CDR3 in DNA: TGTGCCATCAGAAACTCGGGAGGGCAGTTCTTC. Its protein is CAIRNSGGQFF.

The chain uses TRBV30 and TRBJ2-3; 12 positions match TRBD2. After removal of 0 bases from V and 1 base from J, the junction contained 2 bases not matched to a gene. From germline, CDR1 is GTSNPN and CDR2 SVGIG (reference sequence). The CDR3 consists of 16 residues. The CDR3 loop reads CAWSVPSGRGTDTQYF. The CDR3 DNA reads TGTGCCTGGAGTGTACCTAGCGGGAGGGGCACAGATACGCAGTATTTT.

The chain links TRBV11-2 to TRBJ2-7; 9 bases match TRBD2. CDR3 length: 15 amino acids. The V gene's germline CDR1 is SGHAT and CDR2 FQNNGV. Trimming at V came to 5 bases and at J to 2 bases, leaving 7 bases not matched to a gene. The CDR3 nucleotides read TGTGCCAGCAGCCTAGGACTAGCGCTCCCCTACGAGCAGTACTTC. Its protein is CASSLGLALPYEQYF.

The genes are TRBV4-2 and TRBJ1-1, with 7 positions matching TRBD1. CDR3 length: 14 amino acids. Unmatched junction bases numbered 5, after V lost 1 base and J lost 6 bases. The germline CDR1 and CDR2 sequences are LGHNA and YNFKEQ. In DNA form, the CDR3 reads TGTGCCAGCAGCCAAGGACAGGGCATGGCTGAAGCTTTCTTT. It codes for CASSQGQGMAEAFF.

In this sample, this clone turned up a few times. J is TRBJ1-1 and V is TRBV28, with D uncertain. Trimming left V 8 bases short and J 0 bases short, with 10 bases between. The CDR3 runs to 13 residues. The germline gives CDR1 MDHEN, CDR2 SYDVKM. CDR3 region: CASGESMNTEAFF. The DNA of the CDR3 is TGTGCCAGCGGGGAGAGCATGAACACTGAAGCTTTCTTT. Full variable domain (rest looked up from reference TRBV28 and TRBJ1-1): DVKVTQSSRYLVKRTGEKVFLECVQDMDHENMFWYRQDPGLGLRLIYFSYDVKMKEKGDIPEGYSVSREKKERFSLILESASTNQTSMYLCASGESMNTEAFFGQGTRLTVV.

V gene TRBV5-1 combines with J gene TRBJ2-7; 7 bases match TRBD2. This CDR3 has 15 residues. Germline CDR1 SGHRS, CDR2 YFSETQ. With V trimmed by 0 bases and J by 3 bases, 6 bases remained unmatched. CDR3 amino acids: CASSLGPGLLYEQYF. The CDR3 region has the DNA TGCGCCAGCAGCTTGGGACCGGGACTACTCTACGAGCAGTACTTC.

This clone appeared a few times. V and J are TRBV7-9 and TRBJ2-7, with TRBD1 matching 11 bases. CDR1 is SEHNR, CDR2 FQNEAQ, per germline (reference sequence). CDR3 length: 16 amino acids. V lost 0 bases, J lost 3 bases, and 4 bases stayed unmatched. The CDR3 region has the DNA TGTGCCAGCAGCTTAGCGGGACAGGGGGTGGACTACGAGCAGTACTTC. Its protein product is CASSLAGQGVDYEQYF.

The V and J genes are TRBV29-1 and TRBJ1-2, with D perhaps matching TRBD1 (6 bases). Germline V gives CDR1 SQVTM, CDR2 ANQGSEA. Trimming removed 8 bases from V and 4 bases from J, with 14 bases in between. The CDR3 sequence is 12 residues long. CDR3 region: CSTTQGSYGYTF. The CDR3 DNA follows: TGCAGCACGACTCAGGGGAGCTATGGCTACACCTTC. Full variable domain (outside the CDR3, taken from reference TRBV29-1 and TRBJ1-2): SAVISQKPSRDICQRGTSLTIQCQVDSQVTMMFWYRQQPGQSLTLIATANQGSEATYESGFVIDKFPISRPNLTFSTLTVSNMSPEDSSIYLCSTTQGSYGYTFGSGTRLTVV.

This chain connects TRBV28 to TRBJ2-3; D gene unclear. Trimming shortened V by 5 bases and J by 4 bases, and 13 bases separated the two germline ends. This CDR3 is built from 14 residues. Germline V gene sequence: CDR1 MDHEN, CDR2 SYDVKM. As DNA, the CDR3 is TGTGCCAGCAGTGAGGACGTTGAGGCAGATACGCAGTATTTT. Its protein is CASSEDVEADTQYF.

This sequence joins TRBV4-1 and TRBJ1-1; D may be TRBD1 (5 bases). The V and J ends lost 3 bases and 4 bases respectively, with 15 bases between them. In germline, CDR1 is MGHRA, CDR2 YSYEKL. The CDR3 extends over 15 amino acids. CDR3 sequence: CASSQPSGGSTEAFF. CDR3 nucleotides: TGCGCCAGCAGCCAGCCCTCCGGGGGTAGCACTGAAGCTTTCTTT.

There are a few counts of this clone. The chain combines TRBV6-4 with TRBJ1-5, with 12 bases fitting TRBD1. Germline V gives CDR1 MRHNA, CDR2 SNTAGT. The CDR3 extends over 15 amino acids. The J segment lost 5 bases and the V segment lost 5 bases, leaving 4 bases of the junction unmatched. This CDR3 is CASSHGTGGDQPQHF. The CDR3 DNA sequence: TGTGCCAGCAGTCACGGGACAGGGGGCGATCAGCCCCAGCATTTT.

This clone turned up a few times. The chain is built from TRBV2 and TRBJ1-4; D uncertain. The V end was cut by 7 bases, the J end by 4 bases, with 13 bases between. The germline V gene has CDR1 SNHLY and CDR2 FYNNEI. This CDR3 contains 14 residues. In nucleotides, the CDR3 is TGTGCCAGCACCCCTCGTAGGGTTAATGAAAAACTGTTTTTT. It specifies CASTPRRVNEKLFF.

V is TRBV5-4 and J is TRBJ1-2; weak D call: TRBD1 (5 bases). V lost 5 bases, J lost 7 bases, and 15 bases lay in between. Germline-derived CDR1 and CDR2 are SGHNT and YYREEE (reference sequence). The CDR3 is 13 residues long. CDR3 amino acids: CASSLGVQLGYTF. The CDR3 coding sequence is TGTGCCAGCAGTCTGGGGGTACAGCTTGGCTACACCTTC.

The chain carries TRBV11-2 and TRBJ1-1; 7 bases match TRBD1. Per the germline V gene, CDR1 is SGHAT and CDR2 is FQNNGV. With 5 bases clipped from V and 1 base from J, the junction kept 4 bases outside the gene matches. The CDR3 consists of 14 residues. This CDR3 reads CASSETGRNTEAFF. The CDR3 DNA is TGTGCCAGCAGCGAGACAGGGAGGAACACTGAAGCTTTCTTT.

The J gene is TRBJ2-3, the V gene TRBV7-6; tentative D call: TRBD2 (6 bases). CDR1 and CDR2 from the germline V gene are SGHVS and FNYEAQ. The V gene lost 4 bases and the J gene lost 3 bases, with 11 bases spanning the gap. There are 14 residues in the CDR3. CDR3 loop: CASSWGGPTDTQYF. Here the CDR3 DNA reads TGTGCCAGCAGCTGGGGAGGACCGACAGATACGCAGTATTTT.

This clone was recorded once. V usage is TRBV4-3 and J usage is TRBJ2-1, with 11 bases matching TRBD2. Germline V CDR1 and CDR2: LGHNA, YSLEER. J lost 8 bases, V lost 1 base, and 7 bases had no gene match. This CDR3 has 16 residues. The CDR3 coding sequence is TGCGCCAGCAGCCAAGGTATAGCGGGGGGGCCCGATGAGCAGTTCTTC. Translation: CASSQGIAGGPDEQFF.

This clone was recorded a few times. The genes are TRBV4-2 and TRBJ2-7; a possible D gene is TRBD2 (6 bases). Trimming left V 5 bases short and J 6 bases short, with 17 bases between. Germline assignment: CDR1 LGHNA and CDR2 YNFKEQ. The CDR3 extends over 14 amino acids. CDR3 coding DNA: TGTGCCAGCAGCGAAGTAACCGTGGGAGGCGAGCAGTACTTC. It translates to CASSEVTVGGEQYF.

This clone showed up just a few times. The chain links TRBV12-5 to TRBJ2-1; 7 bases map to TRBD1. CDR3 size: 12 residues. The ends lost 7 bases at V and 11 bases at J; junction bases unmatched: 8. Germline CDR1 LGHNT, CDR2 FRNRAP. The CDR3: CASVGDSPKQFF. CDR3 DNA: TGTGCTAGTGTTGGGGACAGCCCCAAGCAGTTCTTC.

This sequence joins TRBV6-5 and TRBJ2-7; D is possibly TRBD1 (6 bases). Between the trimmed V and J ends, which lost 5 bases and 3 bases, there was a span of 8 bases. The V gene's germline CDR1 is MNHEY and CDR2 SVGAGI. CDR3 length equals 12 residues. The CDR3 DNA reads TGTGCCAGCAGTCCAGGGGACTACGAGCAGTACTTC. It encodes CASSPGDYEQYF.